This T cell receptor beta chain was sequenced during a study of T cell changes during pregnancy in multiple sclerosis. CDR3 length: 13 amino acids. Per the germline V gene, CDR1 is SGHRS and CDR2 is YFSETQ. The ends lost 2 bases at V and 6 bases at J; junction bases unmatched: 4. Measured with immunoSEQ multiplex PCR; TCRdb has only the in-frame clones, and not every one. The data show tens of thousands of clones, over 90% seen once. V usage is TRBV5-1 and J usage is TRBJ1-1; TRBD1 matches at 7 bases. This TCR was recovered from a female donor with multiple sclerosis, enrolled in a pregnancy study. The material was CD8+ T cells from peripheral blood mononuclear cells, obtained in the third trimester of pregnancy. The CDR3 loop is CASSFLQGSEAFF. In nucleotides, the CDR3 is TGCGCCAGCAGCTTCTTACAGGGGTCTGAAGCTTTCTTT.